This T cell receptor (beta chain) was recorded in a study of shared clonotypes between healthy human individuals. Study-level information: CD8 memory received one plate per donor, CD8 naive two, CD4 memory three and CD4 naive three.

Findings and limits, study-wide: Estimated richness was generally greater in naive than memory subsets. The genetic and exposure-history diversity represented was limited by few donors.

Libraries were prepared by immunoSEQ multiplex PCR; TCRdb keeps only in-frame clonotypes and omits some of them. The sample yields some 2 million clones, roughly 95% seen once. Points on this clone: The antigen is not known. This specimen includes other DNA sequences encoding the same CDR3.

Trimming removed 4 bases at V and 1 base at J, with 8 bases between. There are 12 residues in the CDR3. The germline CDR1 and CDR2 sequences are SQVTM and ANQGSEA. J is TRBJ2-7 and V is TRBV29-1; perhaps TRBD1 as D (5 bases). Specimen: naive CD4+ T cells sorted from blood. As to subset: CD45RA+ positively selected. This clonotype originated in a man between 18 and 29 years old in good health. The CDR3 loop is CSVVRDSYEQYF. DNA of the CDR3: TGCAGCGTTGTCAGGGATTCCTACGAGCAGTACTTC.